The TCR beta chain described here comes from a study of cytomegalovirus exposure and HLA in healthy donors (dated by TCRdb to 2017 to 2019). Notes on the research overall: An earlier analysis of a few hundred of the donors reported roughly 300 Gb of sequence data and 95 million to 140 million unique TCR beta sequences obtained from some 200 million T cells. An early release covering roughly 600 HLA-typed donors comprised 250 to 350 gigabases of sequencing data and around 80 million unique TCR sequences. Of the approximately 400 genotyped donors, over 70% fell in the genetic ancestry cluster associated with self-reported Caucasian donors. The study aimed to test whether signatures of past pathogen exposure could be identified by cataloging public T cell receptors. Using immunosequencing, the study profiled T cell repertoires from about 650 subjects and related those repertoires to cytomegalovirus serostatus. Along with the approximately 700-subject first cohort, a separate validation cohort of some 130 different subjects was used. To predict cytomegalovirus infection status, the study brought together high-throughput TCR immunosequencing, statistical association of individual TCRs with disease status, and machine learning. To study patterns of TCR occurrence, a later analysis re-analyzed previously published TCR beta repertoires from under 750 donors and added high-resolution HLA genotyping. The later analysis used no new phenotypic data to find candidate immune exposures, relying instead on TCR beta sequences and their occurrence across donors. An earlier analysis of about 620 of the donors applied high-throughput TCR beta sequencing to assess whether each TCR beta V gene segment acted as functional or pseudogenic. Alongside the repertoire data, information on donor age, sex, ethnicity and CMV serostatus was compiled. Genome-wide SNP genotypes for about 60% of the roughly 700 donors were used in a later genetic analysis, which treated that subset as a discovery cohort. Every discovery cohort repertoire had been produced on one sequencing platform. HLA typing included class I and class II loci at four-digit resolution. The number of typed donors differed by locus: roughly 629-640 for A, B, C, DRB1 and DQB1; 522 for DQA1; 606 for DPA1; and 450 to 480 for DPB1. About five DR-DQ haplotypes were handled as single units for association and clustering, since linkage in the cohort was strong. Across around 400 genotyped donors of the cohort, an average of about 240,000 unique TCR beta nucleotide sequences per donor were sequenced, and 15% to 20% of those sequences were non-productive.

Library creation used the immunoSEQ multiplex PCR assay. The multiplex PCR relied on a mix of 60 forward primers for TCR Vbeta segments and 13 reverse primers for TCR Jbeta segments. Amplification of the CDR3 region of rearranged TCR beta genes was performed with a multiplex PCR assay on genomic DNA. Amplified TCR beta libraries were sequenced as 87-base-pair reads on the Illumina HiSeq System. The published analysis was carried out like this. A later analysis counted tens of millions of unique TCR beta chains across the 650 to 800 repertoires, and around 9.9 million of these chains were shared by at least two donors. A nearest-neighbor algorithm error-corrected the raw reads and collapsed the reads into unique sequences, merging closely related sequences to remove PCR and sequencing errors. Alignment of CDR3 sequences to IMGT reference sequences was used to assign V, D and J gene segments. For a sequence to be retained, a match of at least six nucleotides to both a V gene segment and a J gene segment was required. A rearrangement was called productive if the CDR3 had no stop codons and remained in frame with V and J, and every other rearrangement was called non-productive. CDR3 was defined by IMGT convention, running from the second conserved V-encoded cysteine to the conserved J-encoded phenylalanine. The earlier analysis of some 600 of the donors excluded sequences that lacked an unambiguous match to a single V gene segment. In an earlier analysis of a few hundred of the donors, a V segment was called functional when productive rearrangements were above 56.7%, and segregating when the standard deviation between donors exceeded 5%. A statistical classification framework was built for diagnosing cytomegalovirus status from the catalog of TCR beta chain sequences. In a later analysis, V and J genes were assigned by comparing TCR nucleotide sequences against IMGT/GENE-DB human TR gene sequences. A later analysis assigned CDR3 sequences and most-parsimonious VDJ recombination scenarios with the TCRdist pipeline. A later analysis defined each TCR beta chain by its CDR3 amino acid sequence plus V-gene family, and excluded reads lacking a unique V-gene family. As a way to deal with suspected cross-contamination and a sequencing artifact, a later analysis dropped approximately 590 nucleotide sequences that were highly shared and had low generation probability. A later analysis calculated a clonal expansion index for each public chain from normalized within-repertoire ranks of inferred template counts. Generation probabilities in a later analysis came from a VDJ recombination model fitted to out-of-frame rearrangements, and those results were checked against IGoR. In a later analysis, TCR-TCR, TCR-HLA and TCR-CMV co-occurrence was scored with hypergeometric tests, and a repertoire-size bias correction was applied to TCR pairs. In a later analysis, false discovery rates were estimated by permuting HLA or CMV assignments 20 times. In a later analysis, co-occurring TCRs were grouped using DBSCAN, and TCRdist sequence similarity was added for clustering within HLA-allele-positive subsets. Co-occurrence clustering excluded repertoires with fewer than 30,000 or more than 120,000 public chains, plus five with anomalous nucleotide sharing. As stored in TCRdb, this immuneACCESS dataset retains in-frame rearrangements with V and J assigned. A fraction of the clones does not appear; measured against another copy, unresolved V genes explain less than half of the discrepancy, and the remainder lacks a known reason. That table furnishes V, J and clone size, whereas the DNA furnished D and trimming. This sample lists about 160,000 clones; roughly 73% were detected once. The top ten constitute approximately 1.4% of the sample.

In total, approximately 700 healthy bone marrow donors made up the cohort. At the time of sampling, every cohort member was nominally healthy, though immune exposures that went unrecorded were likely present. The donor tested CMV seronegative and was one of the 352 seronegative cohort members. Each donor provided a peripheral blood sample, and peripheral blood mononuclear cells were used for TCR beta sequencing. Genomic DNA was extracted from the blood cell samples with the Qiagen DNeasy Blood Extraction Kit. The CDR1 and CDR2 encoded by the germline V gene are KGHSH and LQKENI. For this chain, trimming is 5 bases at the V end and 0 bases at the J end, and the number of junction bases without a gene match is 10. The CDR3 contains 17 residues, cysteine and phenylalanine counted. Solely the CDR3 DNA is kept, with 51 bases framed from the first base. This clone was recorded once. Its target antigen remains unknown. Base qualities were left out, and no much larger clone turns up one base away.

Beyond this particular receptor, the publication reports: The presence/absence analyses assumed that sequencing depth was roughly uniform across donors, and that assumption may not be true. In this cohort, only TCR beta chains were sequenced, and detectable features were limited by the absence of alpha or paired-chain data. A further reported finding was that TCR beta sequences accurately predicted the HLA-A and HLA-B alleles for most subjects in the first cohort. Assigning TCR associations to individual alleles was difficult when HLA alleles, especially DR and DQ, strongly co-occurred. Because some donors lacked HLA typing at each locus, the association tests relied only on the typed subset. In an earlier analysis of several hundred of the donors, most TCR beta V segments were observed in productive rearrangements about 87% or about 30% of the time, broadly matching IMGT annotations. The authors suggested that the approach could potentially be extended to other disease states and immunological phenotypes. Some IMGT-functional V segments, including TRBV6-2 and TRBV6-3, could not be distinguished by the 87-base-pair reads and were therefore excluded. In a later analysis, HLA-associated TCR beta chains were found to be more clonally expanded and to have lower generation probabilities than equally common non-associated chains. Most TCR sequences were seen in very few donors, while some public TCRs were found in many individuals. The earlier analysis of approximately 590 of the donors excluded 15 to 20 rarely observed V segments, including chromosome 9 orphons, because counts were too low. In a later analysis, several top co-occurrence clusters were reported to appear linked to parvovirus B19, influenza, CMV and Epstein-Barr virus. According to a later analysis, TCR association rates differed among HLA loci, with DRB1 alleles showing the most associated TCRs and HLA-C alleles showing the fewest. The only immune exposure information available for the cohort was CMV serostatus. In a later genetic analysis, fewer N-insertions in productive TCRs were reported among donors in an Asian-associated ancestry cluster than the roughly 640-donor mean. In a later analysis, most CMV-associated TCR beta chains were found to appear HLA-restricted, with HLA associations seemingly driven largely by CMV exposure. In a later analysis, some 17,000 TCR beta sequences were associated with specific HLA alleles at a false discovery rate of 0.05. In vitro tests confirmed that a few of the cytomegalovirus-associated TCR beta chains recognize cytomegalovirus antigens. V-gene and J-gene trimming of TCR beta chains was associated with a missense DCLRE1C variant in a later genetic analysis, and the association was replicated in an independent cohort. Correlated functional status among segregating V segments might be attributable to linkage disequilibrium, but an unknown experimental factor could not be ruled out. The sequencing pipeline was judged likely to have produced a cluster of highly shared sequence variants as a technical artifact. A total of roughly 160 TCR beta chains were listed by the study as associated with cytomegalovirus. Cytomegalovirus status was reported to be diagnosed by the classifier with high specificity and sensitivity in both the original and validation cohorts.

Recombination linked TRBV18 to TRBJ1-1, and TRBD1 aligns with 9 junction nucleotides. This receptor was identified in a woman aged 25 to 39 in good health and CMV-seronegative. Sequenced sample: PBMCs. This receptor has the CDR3 CASSFRDRVTVNTEAFF. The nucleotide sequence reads TGTGCCAGCTCATTCCGGGACAGGGTCACAGTGAACACTGAAGCTTTCTTT.